This entry lists 10 T cell receptor beta chains sequenced from one sample in a study of regulatory T cells in long-lasting Graves disease (dated by TCRdb to 2020 to 2022). Library preparation used multiplex PCR. The run used an Illumina HiSeq 4000. To build TCR beta libraries, CDR3 regions were amplified by Arm-PCR using iRepertoire HTBI primers. The public reads were reanalyzed by TCRdb: fastp trimming at Q25, MiXCR alignment, in-frame beta chains only. Rows merge per CDR3 protein into single entries with the most common DNA and genes. This sample lists 580,000 or so distinct CDR3 sequences; about 16% were detected once. More than 10% of the sample goes to the ten largest clones. The time point tag for this specimen amounts to: newly diagnosed GD, antithyroid drugs for less than 3 months. For both TCR sequencing and RNA sequencing, RNA was extracted from PBMCs in TRIzol. The same specimen was also included in a second study, on T cells in Graves' hyperthyroidism and ophthalmopathy.

The sample consisted of peripheral blood mononuclear cells (PBMCs), taken at new diagnosis, from a patient treated with antithyroid drugs. The receptor source for this set is a man aged 18-30 years with Graves disease. Donor details come from another sample of the same person, matched by shared clones.

CDR3 sequence (DNA): TGCGCCAGCAGCCCGTCCCTTTCCGGCTACGAGCAGTACTTC. Residues: CASSPSLSGYEQYF. The V call is TRBV4-1, the J call TRBJ2-7; D unclear. This CDR3 is built from 14 residues. V was trimmed by 4 bases and J by 3 bases, leaving 13 bases between them. Germline V gene lookup returns CDR1 MGHRA and CDR2 YSYEKL.

The J gene is TRBJ1-3, the V gene TRBV6-9; D gene uncertain. The CDR3 spans 16 residues. Germline V gene lookup returns CDR1 MNHGY and CDR2 SVAAGI. V was clipped by 3 bases and J by 0 bases, with 12 bases between them. Here the CDR3 DNA reads TGTGCCAGCAGTTACGAGGAGGTTAGCTCTGGAAACACCATATATTTT. Translation gives CASSYEEVSSGNTIYF.

CDR3 DNA: TGCGCCAGCAGCCCCGGGTCAGGGGACCCCACAGATACGCAGTATTTT. Protein product: CASSPGSGDPTDTQYF. This rearrangement joins TRBV5-1 to TRBJ2-3, with a weak D call TRBD1 (6 bases). V lost 4 bases, J lost 2 bases, and 17 bases lay in between. The CDR3 spans 16 residues. From germline, CDR1 is SGHRS and CDR2 YFSETQ.

The rearrangement joins TRBV5-1 to TRBJ2-5, with D possibly TRBD1 on 5 matching bases. The CDR3 is 14 amino acids. V was clipped by 4 bases and J by 1 base, with 11 bases between them. Germline V gene sequence: CDR1 SGHRS, CDR2 YFSETQ. The DNA for the CDR3 is TGCGCCAGCAGCCGCGACCAGGGCCAAGAGACCCAGTACTTC. Translated, it gives CASSRDQGQETQYF. The full variable domain, in which reference TRBV5-1 and TRBJ2-5 provide the parts outside the CDR3, is KAGVTQTPRYLIKTRGQQVTLSCSPISGHRSVSWYQQTPGQGLQFLFEYFSETQRNKGNFPGRFSGRQFSNSRSEMNVSTLELGDSALYLCASSRDQGQETQYFGPGTRLLVL.

This clonotype was counted ten times or more. This rearrangement joins TRBV12-3 or TRBV12-4 to TRBJ2-7; either TRBD1 or TRBD2 may supply D (6 bases each). This CDR3 is built from 15 residues. V was shortened by 6 bases and J by 0 bases, with 15 bases between the two germline ends. The CDR3 DNA reads as TGTGCCAGCAGCCGGACAGTCGGGAGCTCCTACGAGCAGTACTTC. Residues: CASSRTVGSSYEQYF.

This clonotype was seen more than once but under ten times. This chain joins TRBV7-2 and TRBJ2-3; TRBD2 aligns across 7 bases. The CDR3 totals 15 residues. Looked up from germline, CDR1 is SGHTA and CDR2 is FQGNSA. V dropped 2 bases and J dropped 5; count of bases not matched to a gene: 7. The CDR3 loop is CASSLSGRALDTQYF. The CDR3 region has the DNA TGTGCCAGCAGCTTATCTGGGAGGGCATTAGATACGCAGTATTTT.

This clonotype was detected ten times or more. This chain uses TRBV28 with TRBJ2-7, with D possibly being TRBD1 (6 bases). This CDR3 is built from 14 residues. Germline values: CDR1 MDHEN, CDR2 SYDVKM. Between the trimmed V and J ends, which lost 6 bases and 3 bases, there was a span of 15 bases. CDR3 bases: TGTGCCAGCAGCACCACGGGCAGGGGCTACGAGCAGTACTTC. Its protein product is CASSTTGRGYEQYF.

This sequence joins TRBV4-2 and TRBJ1-2; 8 bases map to TRBD1. Trimming took 4 bases from V and 7 from J; bases not matched to a gene: 14. This CDR3 comprises 16 residues. Germline V lookup: CDR1 LGHNA, CDR2 YNFKEQ. This chain's CDR3 is CASSPQGSQGAIGYTF. The DNA for the CDR3 is TGTGCCAGCAGCCCCCAAGGGTCGCAGGGGGCGATTGGCTACACCTTC.

Of note for this clonotype: At one end the junction does not follow the germline gene, possibly because of a read error. This rearrangement joins TRBV9 to TRBJ2-1; 9 bases agree with TRBD2. CDR3 length equals 16 residues. Looked up from germline, CDR1 is SGDLS and CDR2 is YYNGEE. Here the CDR3 reads CAISVVGLAGNNEQFF. In nucleotides, the CDR3 is TGTGCCATCAGCGTAGTGGGACTAGCAGGGAACAATGAGCAGTTCTTC. The variable domain in full, with the rest retrieved from reference TRBV9 and TRBJ2-1, is DSGVTQTPKHLITATGQRVTLRCSPRSGDLSVYWYQQSLDQGLQFLIQYYNGEERAKGNILERFSAQQFPDLHSELNLSSLELGDSALYFCAISVVGLAGNNEQFFGPGTRLTVL.

The V and J genes are TRBV12-3 or TRBV12-4 and TRBJ1-2, with D hard to call. This CDR3 is built from 12 residues. V gave up 5 bases and J gave up 14 bases, with 18 bases separating them. CDR3 nucleotide sequence: TGTGCCAGCAGTCCCGCAACTATGGTGGGGACCTTC. Protein product: CASSPATMVGTF.